The 8 T cell receptor beta chains listed next were all sequenced from one sample in a study of CD8 T cells in ankylosing spondylitis. TCRdb processed the 5' RACE reads anew with MiXCR; each CDR3 protein has one entry. This table holds more than 150,000 distinct CDR3 sequences, roughly 18% found once. The specimen was blood, either unsorted or a sorted T cell fraction (not recorded which). The receptors here all came from a male donor between 5 and 29 years old with ankylosing spondylitis or in good health (not recorded which).

In DNA form, the CDR3 reads TGTGCCAGTAGTATAGGGGGGAGTATACTTCTAGCGGAACCGAATGAGCAGTTCTTC. Protein sequence: CASSIGGSILLAEPNEQFF. This chain connects TRBV19 to TRBJ2-1, with 7 bases matching TRBD2. CDR1 and CDR2 (germline): LNHDA, SQIVND (reference sequence). With V trimmed by 1 base and J by 7 bases, 19 bases remained unmatched. CDR3 length: 19 amino acids.

The chain is built from TRBV7-9 and TRBJ2-1, with D tentatively TRBD1 (5 bases). The CDR3 is 14 residues long. Germline CDR1 SEHNR, CDR2 FQNEAQ (reference sequence). Trimming removed 2 bases from V and 8 bases from J, with 13 bases in between. The CDR3 DNA reads as TGTGCCAGCAGCTTAATGACAGCAATCCATGAGCAGTTCTTC. Protein product: CASSLMTAIHEQFF.

This clonotype was recorded at least ten times. The chain combines TRBV27 with TRBJ1-5; no clear D gene. The CDR3 covers 13 residues. Trimming removed 3 bases from V and 7 bases from J, with 10 bases in between. CDR1 is MNHEY, CDR2 SMNVEV, per germline (reference sequence). CDR3 in amino acids: CASSLNGGQPQHF. In nucleotides, the CDR3 is TGTGCCAGCAGTTTGAACGGCGGGCAGCCCCAGCATTTT.

This clonotype has ten or more counts. The rearrangement links TRBV7-9 to TRBJ2-2, with 9 bases identical to TRBD2. J lost 6 bases, V lost 9 bases, and 8 bases had no gene match. Germline V gene lookup returns CDR1 SEHNR and CDR2 FQNEAQ (reference sequence). The CDR3 spans 14 residues. The CDR3 sequence: CASNVAGVPGELFF. The CDR3 DNA follows: TGTGCCAGTAACGTAGCGGGAGTCCCCGGGGAGCTGTTTTTT.

This clonotype occurred many times. CDR3 DNA sequence: TGTGCCAGCAGTTTAGAGACAGGGGGGACTGGCTACACCTTC. Its translation is CASSLETGGTGYTF. J is TRBJ1-2 and V is TRBV12-3 or TRBV12-4; TRBD1 matches 9 bases. The CDR3 runs 14 residues. Trimming cost V 1 base and J 7 bases; bases outside gene matches: 4.

There are many counts of this clonotype. The V and J genes are TRBV25-1 and TRBJ1-6; D not certain. The CDR3 runs to 13 residues. From germline, CDR1 is MGHDK and CDR2 SYGVNS. Between the trimmed V and J ends, which lost 4 bases and 9 bases, there was a span of 10 bases. CDR3 bases: TGTGCCAGCAGTGCCATGTCTGTTTCACCCCTCCACTTT. Its protein is CASSAMSVSPLHF.

The chain couples TRBV15 to TRBJ2-7; D not certain. CDR3 length: 14 residues. Per the germline V gene, CDR1 is LNHNV and CDR2 is YYDKDF (reference sequence). V lost 0 bases to trimming and J lost 9 bases, with 15 bases between them. The CDR3 sequence: CATSREYYGKMQYF. In DNA form, the CDR3 reads TGTGCCACCAGCAGAGAGTATTATGGGAAGATGCAGTACTTC.

The table lists this clonotype with many counts. For the CDR3, the DNA is TGTGCCAGCAGTTACTCGGTCAGCCGGGGCACAGATACGCAGTATTTT. Translated: CASSYSVSRGTDTQYF. The V call is TRBV6-6, the J call TRBJ2-3; D is undetermined. The germline V and J ends were trimmed by 0 bases and 1 base, with 11 bases remaining between them. This CDR3 is built from 16 residues. Germline V CDR1 and CDR2: MNHNY, SVGAGI (reference sequence).